A selection of T cell receptor beta chains follows, all from one sample in a study of blood T cell repertoires in COVID-19. The repertoire was sequenced with immunoSEQ multiplex PCR; TCRdb's copy has only in-frame clones and lacks some. This sample has around 300,000 clones, with 80% to 90% found just once. Sequencing was performed on PBMCs or T cells enriched from blood (not recorded which). The receptors stem from a woman in her 30s who had recovered from COVID-19. CDR3s include the opening cysteine and the closing phenylalanine or tryptophan. Fields, in order: D gene, CDR3 length, clone size, J gene, V gene, CDR3 DNA, CDR3 protein. D genes are given only for firm matches. Where a row states a size, it is once, few, many or the class of an expanded clone; other rows omit it.

TRBD1 13 NA TRBJ1-1 TRBV6-5 TGTGCCAGCACCGACAGGGCGTTCGCTGAAGCTTTCTTT CASTDRAFAEAFF
NA 13 NA TRBJ1-5 TRBV12-3/TRBV12-4 TGTGCCAGCAGCCCCGTGGGGGCGCAGCCCCAGCATTTT CASSPVGAQPQHF
NA 13 NA TRBJ1-3 TRBV6-1 TGTGCCAGCAGTGACAGGTCAGGAAACACCATATATTTT CASSDRSGNTIYF
NA 13 NA TRBJ1-2 TRBV19 TGTGCCAGTAGTATGGAGGGCTACTATGGCTACACCTTC CASSMEGYYGYTF
NA 12 NA TRBJ2-7 TRBV5-1 TGCGCCAGCAGCTTCAGGGGTTACGAGCAGTACTTC CASSFRGYEQYF
NA 15 NA TRBJ2-1 TRBV27 TGTGCCAGCAGGCACTTCGGGATTTCGTACAATGAGCAGTTCTTC CASRHFGISYNEQFF
NA 15 NA TRBJ1-4 TRBV7-2 TGTGCCAGCAGCCCGTCACAGGACAGATATGAAAAACTGTTTTTT CASSPSQDRYEKLFF
TRBD1 15 NA TRBJ2-1 TRBV5-1 TGCGCCAGCAGCCTTAGACAGGGGTTCTACAATGAGCAGTTCTTC CASSLRQGFYNEQFF
NA 13 NA TRBJ2-4 TRBV19 TGTGCCAGTAATAACAGGGATTTAAACATTCAGTACTTC CASNNRDLNIQYF
NA 12 NA TRBJ2-3 TRBV7-8 TGTGCCAGCAGCCTTTACACAGATACGCAGTATTTT CASSLYTDTQYF
NA 16 NA TRBJ1-4 TRBV5-5 TGTGCCAGCAGCTTGGACAGGGTAACCCCTAATGAAAAACTGTTTTTT CASSLDRVTPNEKLFF
TRBD1 16 once TRBJ1-6 TRBV27 TGTGCCAGCAGGGCCCCGGGACAGGGGTTCAGTTCACCCCTCCACTTT CASRAPGQGFSSPLHF
TRBD2 15 NA TRBJ2-5 TRBV27 TGTGCCAGCAGCTCCCTAGCGGGGGATGGTAAGACCCAGTACTTC CASSSLAGDGKTQYF
NA 14 NA TRBJ1-4 TRBV4-2 TGTGCCAGCAGCCCCTGGCAGATAAATGAAAAACTGTTTTTT CASSPWQINEKLFF
NA 14 few TRBJ1-3 TRBV10-3 TGTGCCATCAGTGATCAGGGAACTGGAAACACCATATATTTT CAISDQGTGNTIYF
NA 15 NA TRBJ1-4 TRBV2 TGTGCCAGCAGCGGGACAAGACCTTCCAATGAAAAACTGTTTTTT CASSGTRPSNEKLFF
TRBD1 12 NA TRBJ1-2 TRBV19 TGTGCCAGTAGTCTGCGGACAGGCGGCTACACCTTC CASSLRTGGYTF
TRBD1 15 NA TRBJ1-2 TRBV28 TGTGCCAGCAGTACACCACAGGGGGTCGGAGATGGCTACACCTTC CASSTPQGVGDGYTF
NA 12 NA TRBJ1-1 TRBV29-1 TGCAGCGTGACGACTAAGAACACTGAAGCTTTCTTT CSVTTKNTEAFF
NA 15 NA TRBJ2-3 TRBV2 TGTGCCAGCAGGGAGGGACTCCCCAGGACAGATACGCAGTATTTT CASREGLPRTDTQYF
NA 15 NA TRBJ2-2 TRBV7-6 TGTGCCAGCAGCTTAGCCGGGGGGCTCACCGGGGAGCTGTTTTTT CASSLAGGLTGELFF
NA 14 NA TRBJ2-3 TRBV19 TGTGCCAGTAGTATAAGAGGCGGGGCAGATACGCAGTATTTT CASSIRGGADTQYF
NA 15 NA TRBJ2-2 TRBV13 TGTGCCAGCAGCCCCTACGACAGGAACACCGGGGAGCTGTTTTTT CASSPYDRNTGELFF
TRBD2 16 NA TRBJ2-3 TRBV3-1/TRBV3-2 TGTGCCAGCAGCCGATTGACTAGCGGAAGCACAGATACGCAGTATTTT CASSRLTSGSTDTQYF
TRBD2 15 NA TRBJ2-1 TRBV5-1 TGCGCCAGCAGCGGGGGACTAGGTTTCGACAATGAGCAGTTCTTC CASSGGLGFDNEQFF
TRBD1 16 NA TRBJ1-2 TRBV4-1 TGCGCCAGCAGCCCCCGGACAGGGTTTGGTAACTATGGCTACACCTTC CASSPRTGFGNYGYTF
NA 15 NA TRBJ2-5 TRBV30 TGTGCCTGGAGTCCCGATGAACTGACACAAGAGACCCAGTACTTC CAWSPDELTQETQYF
NA 11 NA TRBJ1-5 TRBV2 TGTGCCAGCAGTATACCGGGGCCCCAGCATTTT CASSIPGPQHF
TRBD1 13 NA TRBJ1-1 TRBV27 TGTGCCAGCAGTGGACAGGGGATTCCTGAAGCTTTCTTT CASSGQGIPEAFF
NA 16 NA TRBJ1-6 TRBV5-6 TGTGCCAGCAGCTTGTTTACAGGTAGTCTTAATTCACCCCTCCACTTT CASSLFTGSLNSPLHF
NA 15 NA TRBJ1-1 TRBV2 TGTGCCAGCACAGGCGCCTCCGGGAGACACACTGAAGCTTTCTTT CASTGASGRHTEAFF